This T cell receptor (beta chain) was obtained from a study of shared clonotypes between healthy human individuals. This clone appeared a single time. The antigen is not known. Generated by immunoSEQ multiplex PCR, the TCRdb table keeps only in-frame clones and is missing some. The sample consists of about 560,000 clones, around 80% of them appearing once. The CDR3 contains 15 residues. With 6 bases removed from V and 0 bases from J, the gap between germline ends came to 12 bases. Looked up from germline, CDR1 is LNHDA and CDR2 is SQIVND (reference sequence). Caucasian adults residing in Nashville, Tennessee made up all the donors. Study outcomes and limitations: The authors expected sequencing depth to affect clonotype sharing among donors.

The rearrangement joins TRBV19 to TRBJ1-3; D perhaps matches TRBD1 (6 bases). The sample was PBMCs. The receptor's source is a woman aged 40 to 49 in good health. Some clones in this sample may be carry-over from other donors' samples. For the CDR3, the DNA is TGTGCCAGTAGCCGACAGGCGAGCTCTGGAAACACCATATATTTT. It codes for CASSRQASSGNTIYF.